Only a few counts were recorded for the clone carrying this T cell receptor beta chain. Its antigen is not identified. The entry originates in a study of T cells after yellow fever vaccination. Whole-study findings and limits: Subsequent to the booster, the majority of primary-vaccination clones reappeared (96% CD4, about 90% CD8). A secondary response was less intense yet reached its peak sooner, at day 5 versus 15. Across the CD4 and CD8 compartments, a small share of clonotypes was present in both.

5'RACE template switching generated TCR cDNA, adding a universal primer site and UMIs. A single record per CDR3 protein comes from TCRdb applying MiXCR to the 5' RACE reads. The sample includes 250,000 to 300,000 distinct CDR3 sequences, roughly 5.2% seen only once; the top ten take roughly 3%. CDR3 length: 15 amino acids. Germline V gives CDR1 SGHRS, CDR2 YFSETQ. Trimming took off 4 bases at V and 1 base at J, with 12 bases between the two ends. The receptor was isolated from a man aged 18 to 29 who received the YFV17D yellow fever vaccine. V and J are TRBV5-1 and TRBJ2-1; D call uncertain. The sample in question was CD4+ T cells sorted from PBMCs, obtained on the day of the yellow fever booster vaccination. CDR3 sequence: CASSPRTESYNEQFF. The CDR3 DNA reads TGCGCCAGCAGCCCCCGGACGGAGTCCTACAATGAGCAGTTCTTC.